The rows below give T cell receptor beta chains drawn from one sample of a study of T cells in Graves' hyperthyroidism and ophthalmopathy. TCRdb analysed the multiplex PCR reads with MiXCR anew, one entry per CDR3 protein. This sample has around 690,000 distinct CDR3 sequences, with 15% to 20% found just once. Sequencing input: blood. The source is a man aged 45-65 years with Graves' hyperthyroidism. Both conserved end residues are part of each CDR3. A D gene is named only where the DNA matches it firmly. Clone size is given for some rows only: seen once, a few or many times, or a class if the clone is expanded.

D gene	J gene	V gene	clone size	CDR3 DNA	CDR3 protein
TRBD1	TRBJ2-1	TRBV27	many	TGTGCCAGCAGATCTAATCAGGGGGATGAGCAGTTCTTC	CASRSNQGDEQFF
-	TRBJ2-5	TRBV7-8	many	TGTGCCAGCAACCTAGGGTTAGAGACCCAGTACTTC	CASNLGLETQYF
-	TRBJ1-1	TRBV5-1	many	TGCGCCAGCAGCTTGGATCGACCACCGAACACTGAAGCTTTCTTT	CASSLDRPPNTEAFF
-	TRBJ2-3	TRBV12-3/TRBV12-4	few	TGTGCCAGCAATCCCACGGCTAGGATCACAGATACGCAGTATTTT	CASNPTARITDTQYF
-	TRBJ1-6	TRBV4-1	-	TGCGCCAGCAGCCCAGCCGGGACCTATAATTCACCCCTCCACTTT	CASSPAGTYNSPLHF
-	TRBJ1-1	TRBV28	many	TGTGCCAGCAGTTTATTCCAAGAGGTGGCCATGAACACTGAAGCTTTCTTT	CASSLFQEVAMNTEAFF
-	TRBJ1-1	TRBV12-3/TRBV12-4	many	TGTGCCATATCCCGGCCGCGGACGAACACTGAAGCTTTCTTT	CAISRPRTNTEAFF
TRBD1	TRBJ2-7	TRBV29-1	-	TGCAGCGTGGCGACAGGGTTGTACGAGCAGTACTTC	CSVATGLYEQYF
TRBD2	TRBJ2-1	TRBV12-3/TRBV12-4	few	TGTGCCAGCAGTTTCACTAGCGGGAGTAAGAATGAGCAGTTCTTC	CASSFTSGSKNEQFF
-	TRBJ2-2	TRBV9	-	TGTGCCAGCAACAACGGGCCCGGGGAGCTGTTTTTT	CASNNGPGELFF
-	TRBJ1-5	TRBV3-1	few	TGTGCCAGCAGCCAGAGGGGCGATCAGCCCCAGCATTTT	CASSQRGDQPQHF
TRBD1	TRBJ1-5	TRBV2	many	TGTGCCAGCAGTGACAGGGGGGCTGGGAATCAGCCCCAGCATTTT	CASSDRGAGNQPQHF
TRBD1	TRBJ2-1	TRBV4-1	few	TGCGCCAGCAGCCAAGATCGAGGCAGGGGGCAATACAATGAGCAGTTCTTC	CASSQDRGRGQYNEQFF
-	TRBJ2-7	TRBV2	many	TGTGCCAGCAGTGAATTTGGGCTTACTACTTACGAGCAGTACTTC	CASSEFGLTTYEQYF
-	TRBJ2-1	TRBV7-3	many	TGTGCCAGCAGAAACCCTGGAGAACACAACCTGAATGAGCAGTTCTTC	CASRNPGEHNLNEQFF
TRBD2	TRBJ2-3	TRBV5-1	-	TGCGCCAGCAGCCTAGACACTAGCGAAAGCACAGATACGCAGTATTTT	CASSLDTSESTDTQYF
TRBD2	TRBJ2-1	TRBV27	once	TGTGCCAGCAGTTTATCGCTAGCGGGATCTTCCTACAATGAGCAGTTCTTC	CASSLSLAGSSYNEQFF
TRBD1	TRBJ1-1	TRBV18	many	TGTGCCAGCAGCCCTGGGACAGGGATGAACACTGAAGCTTTCTTT	CASSPGTGMNTEAFF
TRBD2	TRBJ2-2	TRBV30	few	TGTGCCTGGAGCGGGGGGAGACTTACCGGGGAGCTGTTTTTT	CAWSGGRLTGELFF
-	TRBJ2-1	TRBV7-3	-	TGTGCCAGCAGCCTCGGCAGTTTCGCCAATGAGCAGTTCTTC	CASSLGSFANEQFF
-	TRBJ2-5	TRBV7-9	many	TGTGCCAGCAGTTCCCGGGGCAACCAAGAGACCCAGTACTTC	CASSSRGNQETQYF
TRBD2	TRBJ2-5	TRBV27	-	TGTGCCAGCAGTCCTCAGGCAGCGGGGGACACGACCCAGTACTTC	CASSPQAAGDTTQYF
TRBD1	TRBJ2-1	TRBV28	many	TGTGCCAGCAGTTTTCGGGACAGGGGAATAAATGAGCAGTTCTTC	CASSFRDRGINEQFF
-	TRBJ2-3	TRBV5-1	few	TGCGCCAGTACGAGACAGGAGACAGATACGCAGTATTTT	CASTRQETDTQYF
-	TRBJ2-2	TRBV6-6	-	TGTGCCAGCAGTTACCAGGGTACGATCGGGGAGCTGTTTTTT	CASSYQGTIGELFF